Here is one T cell receptor (beta chain) with its context. Repertoires were generated with immunoSEQ multiplex PCR, while TCRdb's copy carries only in-frame clones and drops some. The sample yields about 50,000 clones, roughly 78% seen once. The sample is drawn from a study of memory CD4+ T cells and cytomegalovirus serostatus. Single viable CD3+CD4+CD8-CD45RO+ cells were sorted as the memory CD4+ T cells. The CDR3 covers 15 residues. Germline V gene data show CDR1 as LNHDA and CDR2 as SQIVND (reference sequence). The junction had 8 bases not matched to a gene; V was cut back by 3 bases and J by 7 bases.

The TCR originated in an adult in good health and CMV-seronegative. The sequenced sample consisted of memory CD4+ T cells from blood. The chain uses TRBV19 and TRBJ1-5; 8 bases fit TRBD1. The CDR3 coding sequence is TGTGCCAGTAGTATCCGCCGGGGGACAGGACAGCCCCAGCATTTT. Encoded protein: CASSIRRGTGQPQHF. Supplemented by reference TRBV19 and TRBJ1-5, the full variable domain reads DGGITQSPKYLFRKEGQNVTLSCEQNLNHDAMYWYRQDPGQGLRLIYYSQIVNDFQKGDIAEGYSVSREKKESFPLTVTSAQKNPTAFYLCASSIRRGTGQPQHFGDGTRLSIL.